The 25 T cell receptor beta chains presented below share a single source sample, sequenced in a study of T cells in tumors after PD-1 blockade. Assay used: immunoSEQ multiplex PCR; TCRdb lists only in-frame clones, some missing. The table shows some 60,000 clones, with roughly 75% occurring only once. Source: PBMCs, taken before anti-PD-1 treatment. The receptors come from a human donor with basal cell carcinoma.

The gene calls are TRBV11-1 and TRBJ2-1; D is ambiguous. This CDR3 has 15 residues. The germline gives CDR1 SGHAT, CDR2 FQDESV (reference sequence). The ends were cut back, 3 bases at V and 0 bases at J, with 9 bases in the middle. For the CDR3, the DNA is TGTGCCAGCAGCTTTGACACGAGCTCCTACAATGAGCAGTTCTTC. Translation: CASSFDTSSYNEQFF.

The genes are TRBV6-5 and TRBJ1-2; 9 bases match TRBD1. V dropped 5 bases and J dropped 4; count of bases not matched to a gene: 5. The V gene's germline CDR1 is MNHEY and CDR2 SVGAGI. This CDR3 is built from 14 residues. The CDR3 DNA sequence: TGTGCCAGCAGTCCGACGGACAGGGGCTATGGCTACACCTTC. Translated, it gives CASSPTDRGYGYTF.

This rearrangement joins TRBV6-6 to TRBJ2-5; tentatively, D is TRBD2 (7 bases). V was pared by 4 bases and J by 4 bases, with 19 bases between. Germline V gives CDR1 MNHNY, CDR2 SVGAGI (reference sequence). The CDR3 runs 16 residues. The CDR3 reads CASSFSGGRAGETQYF. CDR3 DNA sequence: TGTGCCAGCAGTTTCTCGGGGGGCAGGGCAGGAGAGACCCAGTACTTC.

The J gene is TRBJ2-1, the V gene TRBV12-5, with 7 positions matching TRBD2. The CDR3 sequence is 17 residues long. Germline CDR1 is LGHNT and CDR2 is FRNRAP. After removal of 7 bases from V and 6 bases from J, the junction contained 18 bases not matched to a gene. For the CDR3, the DNA is TGTGCTAGTGCCTTGCATGGGGGGACTACAAATTTCAATGAGCAGTTCTTC. Encoded protein: CASALHGGTTNFNEQFF.

The chain joins TRBV6-1 to TRBJ2-7; the match to TRBD1 covers 8 bases. The CDR3 totals 17 residues. Per the germline V gene, CDR1 is MNHNS and CDR2 is SASEGT. J was trimmed by 4 bases and V by 3 bases; bases with no gene match: 14. This CDR3 is CASSEIIGAGGLYEQYF. The CDR3 DNA reads as TGTGCCAGCAGTGAGATTATAGGGGCAGGGGGCTTGTACGAGCAGTACTTC.

The chain uses TRBV5-6 and TRBJ1-2, with D possibly matching TRBD1 (5 bases). This CDR3 region has 14 residues. Germline V gene lookup returns CDR1 SGHDT and CDR2 YYEEEE. Trimming took off 3 bases at V and 1 base at J, with 10 bases between the two ends. For the CDR3, the DNA is TGTGCCAGCAGCTCGGGGGACGTTAACTATGGCTACACCTTC. It codes for CASSSGDVNYGYTF.

The chain combines TRBV30 with TRBJ1-2, with D perhaps TRBD1 (5 bases). Trimming removed 1 base at V and 6 bases at J, with 15 bases between. Per the germline V gene, CDR1 is GTSNPN and CDR2 is SVGIG (reference sequence). CDR3 length equals 14 residues. CDR3 sequence (DNA): TGTGCCTGGAGTGCCGGGAGTAAAGGGGATGGCTACACCTTC. This encodes CAWSAGSKGDGYTF.

The rearrangement joins TRBV6-5 to TRBJ1-4, with 8 bases identical to TRBD1. The CDR3 is 14 amino acids. Germline V gives CDR1 MNHEY, CDR2 SVGAGI. Trimming cost V 2 bases and J 12 bases; bases outside gene matches: 8. The CDR3 DNA reads as TGTGCCAGCAGTTACGCCGGACAGGGTTTTCAACTGTTTTTT. It yields the protein CASSYAGQGFQLFF.

The chain's CDR3 is CASSQDSRLIGQPQHF. The CDR3, as DNA: TGCGCCAGCAGCCAAGATTCTAGATTAATTGGTCAGCCCCAGCATTTT. V and J are TRBV4-1 and TRBJ1-5; D not resolved. This CDR3 comprises 16 residues. Trimming took off 0 bases at V and 6 bases at J, with 15 bases between the two ends. Germline V gives CDR1 MGHRA, CDR2 YSYEKL.

The chain employs TRBV5-6 and TRBJ1-5; no clear D gene. Germline V gene sequence: CDR1 SGHDT, CDR2 YYEEEE. The V gene lost 0 bases and the J gene lost 6 bases, with 4 bases spanning the gap. This CDR3 is 12 amino acids long. CDR3 nucleotide sequence: TGTGCCAGCAGCTTGGGGTCTCAGCCCCAGCATTTT. Encoded protein: CASSLGSQPQHF.

This rearrangement joins TRBV6-5 to TRBJ2-7; D is unresolved. The CDR3 has 14 amino acids. CDR1 is MNHEY, CDR2 SVGAGI, per germline. Trimming took 9 bases from V and 6 from J, leaving 21 bases between them. Here the CDR3 DNA reads TGTGCCAGACGCCGACGGCTAGTCGGTGGCGAGCAGTACTTC. It translates to CARRRRLVGGEQYF.

The rearrangement joins TRBV7-8 to TRBJ1-5; D unresolved. Germline values: CDR1 SGHVS, CDR2 FQNEAQ. Deletions cut 0 bases from V and 3 bases from J, with 12 bases between. This CDR3 has 16 amino acids. The CDR3 coding sequence is TGTGCCAGCAGCTTAGCCCCAGGTTTCGACAATCAGCCCCAGCATTTT. It translates to CASSLAPGFDNQPQHF.

This chain joins TRBV15 and TRBJ1-2; D may be TRBD1 (6 bases). This CDR3 is built from 19 residues. V lost 1 base and J 1 base, leaving 22 bases between the germline ends. CDR1 LNHNV and CDR2 YYDKDF come from the germline V gene (reference sequence). In DNA form, the CDR3 reads TGTGCCACCAGCAGAGCGGGAAAGAGGGGGTCAATCGGTAACTATGGCTACACCTTC. It is translated as CATSRAGKRGSIGNYGYTF.

The chain is built from TRBV9 and TRBJ2-3; tentative D call: TRBD2 (5 bases). There are 14 residues in the CDR3. Looked up from germline, CDR1 is SGDLS and CDR2 is YYNGEE. Trimming removed 0 bases from V and 0 bases from J, with 5 bases in between. CDR3 residues: CASSVGGSTDTQYF. The CDR3 DNA is TGTGCCAGCAGCGTAGGCGGGAGCACAGATACGCAGTATTTT.

This clone was seen only a few times. The chain uses TRBV5-4 and TRBJ2-7; no clear D. The V gene lost 4 bases and the J gene lost 2 bases, with 13 bases spanning the gap. CDR3 length: 14 amino acids. CDR1 and CDR2 from the germline V gene are SGHNT and YYREEE (reference sequence). The chain's CDR3 is CASSQKTLPYEQYF. The CDR3 DNA reads as TGTGCCAGCAGCCAGAAGACTCTCCCCTACGAGCAGTACTTC. The full variable domain, rest sourced from reference TRBV5-4 and TRBJ2-7, is ETGVTQSPTHLIKTRGQQVTLRCSSQSGHNTVSWYQQALGQGPQFIFQYYREEENGRGNFPPRFSGLQFPNYSSELNVNALELDDSALYLCASSQKTLPYEQYFGPGTRLTVT.

This clone was counted a single time. The chain joins TRBV5-4 to TRBJ1-1; TRBD1 is a possible D gene (5 bases). The germline CDR1 and CDR2 sequences are SGHNT and YYREEE (reference sequence). The CDR3 consists of 13 residues. V was pared by 7 bases and J by 1 base, with 11 bases between. The CDR3 sequence: CASLGRENTEAFF. The DNA for the CDR3 is TGTGCCAGCCTGGGCAGGGAGAACACTGAAGCTTTCTTT.

This sequence joins TRBV4-1 and TRBJ1-1; D is uncertain. V lost 1 base and J 11 bases, leaving 11 bases between the germline ends. This CDR3 has 12 amino acids. Looked up from germline, CDR1 is MGHRA and CDR2 is YSYEKL. CDR3: CASSQVGGRAFF. The CDR3, as DNA: TGCGCCAGCAGCCAAGTAGGAGGACGTGCTTTCTTT.

The genes are TRBV5-1 and TRBJ1-2; TRBD1 aligns across 8 bases. After removal of 3 bases from V and 13 bases from J, the junction contained 17 bases not matched to a gene. The germline V gene has CDR1 SGHRS and CDR2 YFSETQ. This CDR3 has 15 residues. The CDR3 is CASSSLTGTGATSTF. Written as DNA, the CDR3 is TGCGCCAGCAGCTCACTAACCGGGACAGGAGCGACGAGCACCTTC.

This clone was observed a single time. The gene calls are TRBV2 and TRBJ1-4, with 8 bases fitting TRBD1. From germline, CDR1 is SNHLY and CDR2 FYNNEI. CDR3 length equals 14 residues. V lost 3 bases, J lost 7 bases, and 4 bases stayed unmatched. This chain's CDR3 is CASSDADRVEKLFF. The CDR3 DNA reads as TGTGCCAGCAGTGACGCGGACAGGGTTGAAAAACTGTTTTTT.

This chain connects TRBV30 to TRBJ2-1, with 14 bases matching TRBD2. The germline V gene has CDR1 GTSNPN and CDR2 SVGIG (reference sequence). The CDR3 is 17 amino acids. V gave up 2 bases and J gave up 2 bases; unmatched junction bases: 5. CDR3 nucleotide sequence: TGTGCCTGGAGTACAGGACTAGCGGGGGGCCCCTACAATGAGCAGTTCTTC. Amino acids: CAWSTGLAGGPYNEQFF.

The rearrangement uses TRBV19 and TRBJ1-1; no clear D gene. Germline lookup yields CDR1 LNHDA and CDR2 SQIVND (reference sequence). This CDR3 has 13 residues. V dropped 4 bases and J dropped 0 bases, with 6 bases sitting between them. The CDR3 region is CASSTGMNTEAFF. The CDR3 DNA follows: TGTGCCAGTAGTACAGGAATGAACACTGAAGCTTTCTTT.

CDR3 protein: CASSQSGTGGRYTF. The CDR3 DNA reads as TGTGCCAGCAGCCAATCCGGGACAGGGGGCCGCTACACCTTC. The V gene is TRBV3-1 (or the pseudogene TRBV3-2), the J gene TRBJ1-2; 12 nucleotides match TRBD1. The CDR3 contains 14 residues. CDR1 is LGHDT, CDR2 YNNKEL, per germline (reference sequence). V shed 2 bases, J shed 9 bases, and the junction held 4 bases outside the gene matches.

The V call is TRBV7-8, the J call TRBJ1-6, with a weak D call TRBD1 (5 bases). Trimming took 5 bases from V and 6 from J, leaving 11 bases between them. Germline V gives CDR1 SGHVS, CDR2 FQNEAQ. The CDR3 spans 14 residues. The CDR3 DNA reads as TGTGCCAGCAGCATGGGAGGGGTTAATTCACCCCTCCACTTT. This codes for CASSMGGVNSPLHF.

The table lists this clone with a few counts. This chain links TRBV18 with TRBJ1-1; TRBD1 might be the D (6 bases). This CDR3 is built from 14 residues. V lost 2 bases, J lost 3 bases, and 10 bases lay in between. Germline V gene data show CDR1 as KGHSH and CDR2 as LQKENI. CDR3 nucleotide sequence: TGTGCCAGCTCACCAATTCCAGGGGACACTGAAGCTTTCTTT. It is translated as CASSPIPGDTEAFF. The variable domain in full, completed from reference TRBV18 and TRBJ1-1, reads NAGVMQNPRHLVRRRGQEARLRCSPMKGHSHVYWYRQLPEEGLKFMVYLQKENIIDESGMPKERFSAEFPKEGPSILRIQQVVRGDSAAYFCASSPIPGDTEAFFGQGTRLTVV.

This CDR3 reads CASSGGAGPGWEQYF. CDR3 bases: TGTGCCAGCAGCGGGGGGGCCGGTCCGGGTTGGGAGCAGTACTTC. The gene calls are TRBV5-4 and TRBJ2-7, with D possibly being TRBD2 (7 bases). Trimming left V 4 bases short and J 7 bases short, with 21 bases between. CDR3 size: 15 residues. CDR1 is SGHNT, CDR2 YYREEE, per germline (reference sequence).